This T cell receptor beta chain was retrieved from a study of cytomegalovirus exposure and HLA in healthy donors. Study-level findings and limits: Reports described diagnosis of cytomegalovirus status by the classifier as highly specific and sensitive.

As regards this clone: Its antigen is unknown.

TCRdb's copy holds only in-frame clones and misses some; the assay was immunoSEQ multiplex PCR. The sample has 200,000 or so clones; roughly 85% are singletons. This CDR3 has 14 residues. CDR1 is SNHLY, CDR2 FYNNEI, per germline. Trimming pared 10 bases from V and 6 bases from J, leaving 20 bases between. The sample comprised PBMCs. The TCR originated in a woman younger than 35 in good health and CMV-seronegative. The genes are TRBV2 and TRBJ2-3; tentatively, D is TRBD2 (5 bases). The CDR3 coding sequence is TGTGCCACCAGACCCGCCTTCCGGGATGATACGCAGTATTTT. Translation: CATRPAFRDDTQYF.